The present T cell receptor (beta chain) was sequenced within a study of response to subunit inactivated influenza vaccine. Study-wide results and limits: There was a suggestion from the authors that each seasonal influenza vaccination recruits few new T cells.

This clonotype was seen a few times. Its target is not known. The J segment lost 2 bases and the V segment lost 8 bases, leaving 10 bases of the junction unmatched. There are 17 residues in the CDR3. Per the germline V gene, CDR1 is MDHEN and CDR2 is SYDVKM. In TCRdb, the RT-PCR reads were re-called with MiXCR into one record per CDR3 protein. The sample records about 500,000 distinct CDR3 sequences, about 7.2% being singletons. This receptor was identified in a man aged 50 to 75 who received an inactivated influenza vaccine. Here the sequenced sample was PBMCs from blood, taken around 2 years after vaccination. The rearrangement links TRBV28 to TRBJ2-1; TRBD2 agrees at 12 bases. The CDR3 region has the DNA TGTGCCAGCTCTCTTCTAGCGGGAGGGCCTCCCTACAATGAGCAGTTCTTC. Translation: CASSLLAGGPPYNEQFF.